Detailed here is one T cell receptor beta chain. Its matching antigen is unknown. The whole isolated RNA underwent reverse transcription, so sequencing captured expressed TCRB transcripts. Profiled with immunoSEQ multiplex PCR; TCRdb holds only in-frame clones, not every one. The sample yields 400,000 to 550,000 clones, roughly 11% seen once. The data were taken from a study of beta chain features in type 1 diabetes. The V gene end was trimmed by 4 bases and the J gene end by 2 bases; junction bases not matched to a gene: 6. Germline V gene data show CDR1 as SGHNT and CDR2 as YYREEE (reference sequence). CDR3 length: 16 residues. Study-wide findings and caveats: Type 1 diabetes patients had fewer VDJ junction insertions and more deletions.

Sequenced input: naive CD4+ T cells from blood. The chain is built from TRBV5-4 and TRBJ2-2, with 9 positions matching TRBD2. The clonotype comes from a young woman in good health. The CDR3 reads CASSIRLAANTGELFF. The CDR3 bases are TGTGCCAGCAGCATACGACTAGCGGCAAACACCGGGGAGCTGTTTTTT.